A selection of T cell receptor beta chains follows, all from one sample in a study of human T cells and chemical hapten exposure. TCRdb reprocessed the RACE reads with MiXCR, giving one entry per CDR3 protein. Among about 80,000 distinct CDR3 sequences listed, 11% were seen once. Sample: whole blood, taken in connection with sensitization to the hapten diphenylcyclopropenone (DPC). These receptors came from a man younger than 35 with alopecia areata. Some clones in this sample may be carry-over from other donors' samples. Each CDR3 is given with its conserved first and last residue.

>TRBJ2-3|TRBV4-3
CASSQTSGGVTDTQYF
>TRBJ2-5|TRBV18
CASSLGRDQETQYF
>TRBJ2-3|TRBV20-1
CSAPQSTDLTDTQYF
>TRBJ2-5|TRBV29-1
CSVETGRETQYF
>TRBJ2-3|TRBV29-1
CSQGSTDTQYF
>TRBJ2-2|TRBV5-1
CASSATSHTGELFF
>TRBJ2-2|TRBV11-2
CASSSISGPRGGELFF
>TRBJ1-1|TRBV25-1
CASHRGKDTEAFF
>TRBJ2-3|TRBV19
CASSITSGGGTDTQYF
>TRBJ1-5|TRBV18
CASSEGAGNQPQHF
>TRBJ1-1|TRBV6-4
CASSDSGYTEAFF
>TRBJ2-7|TRBV13
CASSPRQGAVYREQYF
>TRBJ2-3|TRBV9
CASSPMWTDTQYF
>TRBJ1-1|TRBV5-5
CASSFLSEAFF
>TRBJ2-2|TRBV9
CASSVEEGPNTGELFF
>TRBJ1-4|TRBV3-1
CASSQEAEEKLFF
>TRBJ2-3|TRBV10-3
CAINDGGTDTQYF
>TRBJ2-1|TRBV5-1
CASSVGSSGGSSYNEQFF
>TRBJ2-4|TRBV24-1
CATIFSLLAKNIQYF
>TRBJ1-4|TRBV29-1
CSVGQGAEKLFF
>TRBJ1-5|TRBV6-2/TRBV6-3
CASSYPTGGKQPQHF
>TRBJ1-4|TRBV7-9
CASSTMTGTSEKLFF
>TRBJ2-7|TRBV28
CASSFPGQRNAYEQYF
>TRBJ1-5|TRBV5-1
CASSLGTAGQPQHF
>TRBJ1-5|TRBV12-2
CASRFRFNQPQHF
>TRBJ1-1|TRBV21-1
CASSKSNSNTEAFF
>TRBJ1-5|TRBV4-2
CASSQDPQGSKRGGQPQHF
>TRBJ1-3|TRBV14
CASSQVLSGNTIYF
>TRBJ2-5|TRBV5-6
CASSLSGGGGETQYF
>TRBJ2-5|TRBV10-3
CAISRIAQGVTQYF
>TRBJ1-5|TRBV19
CASSRGQGVYSAQHF
>TRBJ2-1|TRBV2
CASSGPQITNEQFF
>TRBJ2-1|TRBV7-2
CASSLVAVSYNEQFF
>TRBJ1-1|TRBV10-2
CASSVTGGTEAFF
>TRBJ1-3|TRBV7-9
CASSLTGGGNTIYF
>TRBJ1-1|TRBV20-1
CSARGVPGPTEAFF
>TRBJ1-1|TRBV5-1
CASSPEHSVRTEAFF
>TRBJ1-2|TRBV12-3/TRBV12-4
CASRRSQGSSYTF
>TRBJ2-1|TRBV29-1
CSVKTSSNEQFF
>TRBJ1-4|TRBV6-1
CASSGPGQGIANEKLFF
>TRBJ1-4|TRBV19
CASSIGLWGREFGEKLFF
>TRBJ2-7|TRBV28
CASSLGPRSDEQYF
>TRBJ2-7|TRBV7-9
CASSNTGRSNYEQYF
>TRBJ1-1|TRBV12-3/TRBV12-4
CAAGTGMVEAFF
>TRBJ1-1|TRBV7-6
CASSLAGTGLNTEAFF
>TRBJ2-1|TRBV9
CASGSGGVHNEQFF
>TRBJ2-3|TRBV2
CASSDLAGDTDTQYF
>TRBJ2-1|TRBV14
CASSPYDPLADSYNEQFF
>TRBJ2-5|TRBV6-2/TRBV6-3
CASSYDRDKPRETQYF
>TRBJ2-1|TRBV19
CASSATWTRRHEQFF
>TRBJ2-7|TRBV4-1
CASSQGRTYEQYF
>TRBJ1-2|TRBV29-1
CSVDSGGSGYTF
>TRBJ1-1|TRBV29-1
CSVQNRGRNTEAFF
>TRBJ2-5|TRBV29-1
CSVDSSGETQYF
>TRBJ2-7|TRBV28
CASSLTPREEQYF
>TRBJ1-5|TRBV12-3/TRBV12-4
CASSPGRADSNQPQHF
>TRBJ2-3|TRBV14
CASSQDARRQQYF